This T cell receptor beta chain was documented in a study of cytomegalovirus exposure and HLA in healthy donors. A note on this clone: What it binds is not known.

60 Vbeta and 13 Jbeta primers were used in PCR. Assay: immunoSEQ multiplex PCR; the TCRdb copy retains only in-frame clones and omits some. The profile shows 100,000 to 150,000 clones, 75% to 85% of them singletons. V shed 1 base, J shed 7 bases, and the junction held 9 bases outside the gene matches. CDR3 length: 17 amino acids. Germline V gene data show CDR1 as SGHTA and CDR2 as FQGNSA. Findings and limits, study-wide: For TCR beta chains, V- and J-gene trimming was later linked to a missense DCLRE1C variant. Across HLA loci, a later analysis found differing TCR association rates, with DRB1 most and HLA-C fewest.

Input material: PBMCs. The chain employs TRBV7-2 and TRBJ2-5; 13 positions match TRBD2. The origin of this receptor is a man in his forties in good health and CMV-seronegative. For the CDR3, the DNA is TGTGCCAGCAGCTTAGGAGGGACTAGCGGGATTGTTGGGACCCAGTACTTC. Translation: CASSLGGTSGIVGTQYF.